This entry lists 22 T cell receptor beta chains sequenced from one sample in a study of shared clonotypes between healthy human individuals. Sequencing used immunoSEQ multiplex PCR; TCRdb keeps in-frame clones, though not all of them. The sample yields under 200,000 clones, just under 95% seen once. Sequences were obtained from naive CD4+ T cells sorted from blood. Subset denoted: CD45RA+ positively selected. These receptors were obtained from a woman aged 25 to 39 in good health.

Written as DNA, the CDR3 is TGTGCCAGCAGTTTGTCCGGGACAGGGAGCTCCTACGAGCAGTACTTC. This encodes CASSLSGTGSSYEQYF. The chain links TRBV27 to TRBJ2-7, with 9 bases matching TRBD1. Losses at the gene ends were 3 bases for V and 0 bases for J; bases not matched to a gene: 6. The germline CDR1 and CDR2 sequences are MNHEY and SMNVEV (reference sequence). The CDR3 runs to 16 residues.

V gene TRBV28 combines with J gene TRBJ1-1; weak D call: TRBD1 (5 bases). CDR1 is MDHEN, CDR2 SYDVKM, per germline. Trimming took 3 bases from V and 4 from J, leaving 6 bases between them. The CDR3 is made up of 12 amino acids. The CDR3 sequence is CASSLGLTEAFF. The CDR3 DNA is TGTGCCAGCAGTTTGGGGCTCACTGAAGCTTTCTTT. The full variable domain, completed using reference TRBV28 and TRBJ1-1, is DVKVTQSSRYLVKRTGEKVFLECVQDMDHENMFWYRQDPGLGLRLIYFSYDVKMKEKGDIPEGYSVSREKKERFSLILESASTNQTSMYLCASSLGLTEAFFGQGTRLTVV.

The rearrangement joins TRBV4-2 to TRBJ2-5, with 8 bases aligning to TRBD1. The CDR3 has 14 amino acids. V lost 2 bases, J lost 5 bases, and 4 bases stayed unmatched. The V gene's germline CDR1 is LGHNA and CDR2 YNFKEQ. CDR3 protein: CASSQKGQGETQYF. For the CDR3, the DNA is TGTGCCAGCAGCCAAAAAGGACAGGGTGAGACCCAGTACTTC.

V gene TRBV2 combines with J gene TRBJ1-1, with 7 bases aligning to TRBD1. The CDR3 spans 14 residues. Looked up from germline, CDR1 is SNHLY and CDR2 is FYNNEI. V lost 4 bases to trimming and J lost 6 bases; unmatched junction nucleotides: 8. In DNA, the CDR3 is TGTGCCAGCAGTGGACAACAGGGGTTGTCTGAAGCTTTCTTT. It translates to CASSGQQGLSEAFF.

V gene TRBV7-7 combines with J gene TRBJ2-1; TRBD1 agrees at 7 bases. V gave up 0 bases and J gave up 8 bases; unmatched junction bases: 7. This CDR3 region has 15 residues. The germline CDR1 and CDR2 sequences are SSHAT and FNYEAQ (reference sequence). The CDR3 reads CASSLAPGGEDEQFF. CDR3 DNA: TGTGCCAGCAGCTTAGCGCCAGGGGGTGAGGATGAGCAGTTCTTC.

CDR3 in DNA: TGTGCCAGCAGCAATCGGCAGAACCCTAACTATGGCTACACCTTC. It specifies CASSNRQNPNYGYTF. The chain combines TRBV21-1 with TRBJ1-2. TRBV21-1 is deemed a pseudogene. CDR3 length: 15 residues.

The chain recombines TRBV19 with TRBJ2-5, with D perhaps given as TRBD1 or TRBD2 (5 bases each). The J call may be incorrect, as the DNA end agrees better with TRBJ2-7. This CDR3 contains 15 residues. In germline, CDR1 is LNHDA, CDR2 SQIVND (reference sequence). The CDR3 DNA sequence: TGTGCCAGTAGAACCGGGACGGCGGATTCCTACGAGCAGTACTTC. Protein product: CASRTGTADSYEQYF.

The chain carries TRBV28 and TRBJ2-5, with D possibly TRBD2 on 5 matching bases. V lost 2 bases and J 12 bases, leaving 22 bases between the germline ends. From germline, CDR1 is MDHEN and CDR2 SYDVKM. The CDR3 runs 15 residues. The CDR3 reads CASSLTYSEGTIEYF. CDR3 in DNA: TGTGCCAGCAGTTTAACGTACAGCGAGGGTACGATAGAGTACTTC.

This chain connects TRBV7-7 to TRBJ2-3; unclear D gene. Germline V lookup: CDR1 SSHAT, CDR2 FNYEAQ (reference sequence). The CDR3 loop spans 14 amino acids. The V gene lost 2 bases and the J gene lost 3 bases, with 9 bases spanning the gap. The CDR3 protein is CASSLSAHTDTQYF. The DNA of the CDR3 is TGTGCCAGCAGCTTATCGGCCCATACAGATACGCAGTATTTT.

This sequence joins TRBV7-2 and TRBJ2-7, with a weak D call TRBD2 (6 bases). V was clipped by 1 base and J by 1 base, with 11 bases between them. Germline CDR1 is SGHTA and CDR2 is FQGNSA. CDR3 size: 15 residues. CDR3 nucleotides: TGTGCCAGCAGCTTAGGGTGGAGCGGGTCCTACGAGCAGTACTTC. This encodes CASSLGWSGSYEQYF.

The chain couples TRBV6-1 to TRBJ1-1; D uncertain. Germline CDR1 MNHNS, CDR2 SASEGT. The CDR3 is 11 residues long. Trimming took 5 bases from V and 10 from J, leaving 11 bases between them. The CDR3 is CASSPILGAFF. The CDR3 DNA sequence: TGTGCCAGCAGTCCGATATTGGGAGCTTTCTTT.

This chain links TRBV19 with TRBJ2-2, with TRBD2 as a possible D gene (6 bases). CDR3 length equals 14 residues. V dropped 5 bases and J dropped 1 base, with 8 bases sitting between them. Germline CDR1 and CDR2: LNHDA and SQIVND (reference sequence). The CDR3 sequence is CASSLGRNTGELFF. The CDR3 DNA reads TGTGCCAGTAGTCTCGGGAGGAACACCGGGGAGCTGTTTTTT.

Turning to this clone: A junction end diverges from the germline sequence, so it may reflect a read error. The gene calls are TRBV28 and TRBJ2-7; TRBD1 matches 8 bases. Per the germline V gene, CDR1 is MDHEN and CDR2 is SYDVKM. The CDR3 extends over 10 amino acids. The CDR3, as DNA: TGTGCCAGCGGACGGGACAGGTCTACCTTC. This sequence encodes CASGRDRSTF. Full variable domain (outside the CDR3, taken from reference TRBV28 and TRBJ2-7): DVKVTQSSRYLVKRTGEKVFLECVQDMDHENMFWYRQDPGLGLRLIYFSYDVKMKEKGDIPEGYSVSREKKERFSLILESASTNQTSMYLCASGRDRSTFGPGTRLTVT.

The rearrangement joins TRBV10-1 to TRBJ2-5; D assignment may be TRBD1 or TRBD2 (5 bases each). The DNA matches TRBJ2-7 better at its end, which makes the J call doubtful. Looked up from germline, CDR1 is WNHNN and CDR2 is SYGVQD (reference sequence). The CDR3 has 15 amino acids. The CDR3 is CASSESGDGTYEQYF. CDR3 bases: TGCGCCAGCAGTGAGTCGGGGGACGGTACCTACGAGCAGTACTTC.

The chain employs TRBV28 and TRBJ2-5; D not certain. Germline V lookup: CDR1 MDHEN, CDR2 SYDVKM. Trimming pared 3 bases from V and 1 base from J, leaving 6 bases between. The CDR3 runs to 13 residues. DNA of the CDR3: TGTGCCAGCAGTTTCCACAGCCAAGAGACCCAGTACTTC. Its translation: CASSFHSQETQYF.

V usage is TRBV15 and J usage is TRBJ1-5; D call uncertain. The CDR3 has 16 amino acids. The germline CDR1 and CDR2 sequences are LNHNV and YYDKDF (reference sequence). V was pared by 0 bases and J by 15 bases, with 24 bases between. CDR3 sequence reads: CATSRDHLPSPSGWHF. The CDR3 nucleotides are TGTGCCACCAGCAGAGATCACCTACCCAGCCCCAGTGGTTGGCATTTT.

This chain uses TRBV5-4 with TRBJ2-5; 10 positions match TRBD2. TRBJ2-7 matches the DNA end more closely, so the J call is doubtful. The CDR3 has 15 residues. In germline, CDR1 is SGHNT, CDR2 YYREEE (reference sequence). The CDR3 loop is CASSLGLAGNYEQYF. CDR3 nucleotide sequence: TGTGCCAGCAGCTTGGGACTAGCGGGTAACTACGAGCAGTACTTC.

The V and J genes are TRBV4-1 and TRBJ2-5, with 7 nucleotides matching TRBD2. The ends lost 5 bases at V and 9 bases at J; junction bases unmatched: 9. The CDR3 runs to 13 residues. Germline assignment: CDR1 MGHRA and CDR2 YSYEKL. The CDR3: CASSGPAGEAQYF. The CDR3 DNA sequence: TGCGCCAGCAGCGGACCGGCGGGGGAGGCCCAGTACTTC.

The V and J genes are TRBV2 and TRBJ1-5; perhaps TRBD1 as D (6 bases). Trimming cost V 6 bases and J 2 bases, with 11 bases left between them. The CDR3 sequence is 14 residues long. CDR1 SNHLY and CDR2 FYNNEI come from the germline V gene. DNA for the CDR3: TGTGCCAGCAGAAACAGGGCCGGCAATCAGCCCCAGCATTTT. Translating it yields CASRNRAGNQPQHF.

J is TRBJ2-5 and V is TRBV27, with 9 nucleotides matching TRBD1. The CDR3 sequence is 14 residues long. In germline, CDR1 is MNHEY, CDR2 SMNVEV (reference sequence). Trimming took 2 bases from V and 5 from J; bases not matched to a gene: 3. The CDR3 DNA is TGTGCCAGCAGTTTAACAGGGGGCATGGAGACCCAGTACTTC. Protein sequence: CASSLTGGMETQYF.

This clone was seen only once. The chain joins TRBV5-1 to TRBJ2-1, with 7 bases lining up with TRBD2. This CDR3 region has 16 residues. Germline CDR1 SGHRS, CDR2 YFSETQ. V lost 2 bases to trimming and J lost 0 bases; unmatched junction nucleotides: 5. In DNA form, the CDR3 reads TGCGCCAGCAGCTTAAAAAGCGGGAACTCCTACAATGAGCAGTTCTTC. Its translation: CASSLKSGNSYNEQFF.

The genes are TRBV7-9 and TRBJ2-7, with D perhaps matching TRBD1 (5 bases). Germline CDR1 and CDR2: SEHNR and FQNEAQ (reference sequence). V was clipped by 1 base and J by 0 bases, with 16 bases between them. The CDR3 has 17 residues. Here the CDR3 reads CASSLGVRPTGSYEQYF. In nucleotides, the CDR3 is TGTGCCAGCAGCTTAGGGGTACGGCCAACAGGCTCCTACGAGCAGTACTTC. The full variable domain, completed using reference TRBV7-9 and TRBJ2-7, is DTGVSQNPRHKITKRGQNVTFRCDPISEHNRLYWYRQTLGQGPEFLTYFQNEAQLEKSRLLSDRFSAERPKGSFSTLEIQRTEQGDSAMYLCASSLGVRPTGSYEQYFGPGTRLTVT.